The T cell receptor (beta chain) under discussion was sequenced for a study of T cells after yellow fever vaccination. This clonotype was seen many times. The CDR3 spans 16 residues. Trimming took 5 bases from V and 5 from J; bases not matched to a gene: 12. One entry per CDR3 protein, called by TCRdb with MiXCR from the 5' RACE reads. The sample carries around 310,000 distinct CDR3 sequences, 3.6% recorded once. This clonotype was obtained from a man between 18 and 35 years old who received the YFV17D yellow fever vaccine. The source was PBMCs, collected on the day of the yellow fever booster vaccination. V and J are TRBV12-3 or TRBV12-4 and TRBJ2-1; 7 bases fit TRBD1. The CDR3 DNA is TGTGCCAGCAGTACACCCTCCGGGACAGCAAACAATGAGCAGTTCTTC. This gives the protein CASSTPSGTANNEQFF.